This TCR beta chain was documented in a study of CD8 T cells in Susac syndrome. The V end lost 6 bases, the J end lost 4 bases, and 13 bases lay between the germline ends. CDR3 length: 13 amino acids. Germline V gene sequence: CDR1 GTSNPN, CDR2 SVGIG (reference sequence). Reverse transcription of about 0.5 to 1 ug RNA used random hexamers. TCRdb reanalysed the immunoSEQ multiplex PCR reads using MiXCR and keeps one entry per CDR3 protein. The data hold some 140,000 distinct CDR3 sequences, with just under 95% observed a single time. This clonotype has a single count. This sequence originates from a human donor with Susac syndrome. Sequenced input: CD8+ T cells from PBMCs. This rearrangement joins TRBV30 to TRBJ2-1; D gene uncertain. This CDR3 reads CACIVDQYNEQFF. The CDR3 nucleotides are TGTGCCTGTATCGTGGACCAATACAATGAGCAGTTCTTC.